This T cell receptor (beta chain) was sequenced in a study of blood T cell repertoires in COVID-19. Study at large: Acute and convalescent COVID-19 specimens originated in the United States, Italy and Spain. Sample material is recorded as cDNA or gDNA derived from T cells, B-cell-depleted T cells, or PBMCs.

CDR1 is SNHLY, CDR2 FYNNEI, per germline. V was cut by 4 bases and J by 2 bases, with 11 bases left in between. This CDR3 region has 14 residues. As handled by the study authors: How many nucleated cells were present was estimated from reference gene primer amplification. This table comes from immunoSEQ multiplex PCR, and its TCRdb copy is limited to in-frame clones, with some not included. D and trimming were read from the DNA, whereas the V and J calls and clone size are those reported in that table. In the table there are roughly 110,000 clones, more than 70% of which are singletons. The receptor's source is a man aged 70 or older with acute or convalescent COVID-19. This chain joins TRBV2 and TRBJ1-2; D is unresolved. Sample: peripheral blood. CDR3 DNA: TGTGCCAGCAGTGGGGCAGCTACCAACTATGGCTACACCTTC. It is translated as CASSGAATNYGYTF.